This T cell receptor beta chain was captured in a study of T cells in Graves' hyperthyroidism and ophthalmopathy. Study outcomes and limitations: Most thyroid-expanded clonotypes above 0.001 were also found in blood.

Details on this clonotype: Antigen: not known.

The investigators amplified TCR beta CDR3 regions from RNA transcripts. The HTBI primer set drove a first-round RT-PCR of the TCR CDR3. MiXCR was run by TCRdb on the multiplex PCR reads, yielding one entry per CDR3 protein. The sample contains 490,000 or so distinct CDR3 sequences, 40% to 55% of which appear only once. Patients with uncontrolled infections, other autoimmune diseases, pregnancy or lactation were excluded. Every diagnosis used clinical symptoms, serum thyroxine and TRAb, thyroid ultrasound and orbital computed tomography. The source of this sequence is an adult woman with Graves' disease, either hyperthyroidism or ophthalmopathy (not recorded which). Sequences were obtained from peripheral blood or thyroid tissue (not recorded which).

The chain's CDR3 is CASSMQGRGTEAFF. The CDR3 coding sequence is TGTGCCAGTAGTATGCAGGGTAGGGGGACTGAAGCTTTCTTT. The V gene is TRBV19, the J gene TRBJ1-1; D may be TRBD1 (6 bases). The length of the CDR3 is 14 residues. Trimming cost V 3 bases and J 5 bases, with 13 bases left between them. CDR1 and CDR2 (germline): LNHDA, SQIVND (reference sequence).